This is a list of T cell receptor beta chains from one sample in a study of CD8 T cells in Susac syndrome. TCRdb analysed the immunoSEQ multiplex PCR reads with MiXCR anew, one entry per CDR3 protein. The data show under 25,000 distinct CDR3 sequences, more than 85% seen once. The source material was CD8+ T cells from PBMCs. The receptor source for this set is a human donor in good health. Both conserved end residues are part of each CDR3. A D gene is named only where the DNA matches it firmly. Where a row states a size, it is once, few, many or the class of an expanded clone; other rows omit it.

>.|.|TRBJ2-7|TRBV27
TGTGCCAGCAGTTTATTGGCAGGGAATGTCTACGAGCAGTACTTC
CASSLLAGNVYEQYF
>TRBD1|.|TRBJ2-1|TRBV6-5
TGTGCCAGCAGTTACATGAGGGGGCAGGATGATCAGTTCTTC
CASSYMRGQDDQFF
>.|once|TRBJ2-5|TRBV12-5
TGTGCTAGTGGTTTGGTAAGGGACCAAGAGACCCAGTACTTC
CASGLVRDQETQYF
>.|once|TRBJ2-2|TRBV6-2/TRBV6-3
TGTGCCAGCAGTTACAGGGACACCGGGGAGCTGTTTTTT
CASSYRDTGELFF
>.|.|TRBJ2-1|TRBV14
TGTGCCAGCACCCGGGGTGGGGGGAATGAGCAGTTCTTC
CASTRGGGNEQFF
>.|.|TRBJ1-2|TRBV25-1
TGTGCCAGCAGCGAAGACAGGCTCTATGGCTACACCTTC
CASSEDRLYGYTF
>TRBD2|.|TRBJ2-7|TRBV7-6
TGTGCCAGCAGCCCAACACTAGCGGGGGGGCCCAGATCCAACGAGCAGTACTTC
CASSPTLAGGPRSNEQYF
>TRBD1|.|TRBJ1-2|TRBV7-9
TGTGCCAGCAGCCACCCGGACAGGAGTAACTATGGCTACACCTTC
CASSHPDRSNYGYTF
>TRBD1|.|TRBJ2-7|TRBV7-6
TGTGCCAGCAGCTTAGCCACAGGGGACCCTACCTACGAGCAGTACTTC
CASSLATGDPTYEQYF
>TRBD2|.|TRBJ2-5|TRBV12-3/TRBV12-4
TGTGCCAGCACCAGGACTAGCGGGCAACAAGAGACCCAGTACTTC
CASTRTSGQQETQYF
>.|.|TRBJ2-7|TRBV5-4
TGTGCCAGCGGGGACACAACTCACTACGAGCAGTACTTC
CASGDTTHYEQYF
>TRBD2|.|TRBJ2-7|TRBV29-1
TGCAGCGTCGGGGGGGGGAACCCCTACGAGCAGTACTTC
CSVGGGNPYEQYF
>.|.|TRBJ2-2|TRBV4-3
TGCGCCAGCAGCCAAGAACCGGGGCGGGTCACCGGGGAGCTGTTTTTT
CASSQEPGRVTGELFF
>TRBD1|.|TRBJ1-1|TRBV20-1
TGCAGTGCTACCGAGACAGGGATTGAAGCTTTCTTT
CSATETGIEAFF
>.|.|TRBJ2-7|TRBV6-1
TGTGCCAGCAGTGAATATACGGGGGGCGGCTACGAGCAGTACTTC
CASSEYTGGGYEQYF
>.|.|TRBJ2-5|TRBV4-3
TGCGCCAGCAGCCAAGATTGGCTAGCGAGGAGTGAGACCCAGTACTTC
CASSQDWLARSETQYF
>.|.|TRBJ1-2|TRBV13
TGTGCCAGCAGCTTGGGCCTCAGCAATAGGGACTATGGCTACACCTTC
CASSLGLSNRDYGYTF
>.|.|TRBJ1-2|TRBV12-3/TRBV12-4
TGTGCCAGCAGTTTCATCAGGCAGGCTGGCTACACCTTC
CASSFIRQAGYTF
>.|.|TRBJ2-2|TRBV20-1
TGCAGTGCTAGAGTTGATAACGAGGACCCCGGGGAGCTGTTTTTT
CSARVDNEDPGELFF
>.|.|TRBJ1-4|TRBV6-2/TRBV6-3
TGTGCCAGCAGCAACAACCCCTACGCGGCTAATGAAAAACTGTTTTTT
CASSNNPYAANEKLFF
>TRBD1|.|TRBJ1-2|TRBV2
TGTGCCAGCAGTGAAGAGGGACAGGGGGCTGATTCTAACTATGGCTACACCTTC
CASSEEGQGADSNYGYTF
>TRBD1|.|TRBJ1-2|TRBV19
TGTGCCAGTAAGGGGACAGCTGACTATGGCTACACCTTC
CASKGTADYGYTF
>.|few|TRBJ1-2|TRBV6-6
TGTGCCAGCAGCCACCCGCAGAGACGGACTAACTATGGCTACACCTTC
CASSHPQRRTNYGYTF
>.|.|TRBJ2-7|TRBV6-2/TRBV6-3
TGTGCCAGCAGTCCCCGGACAGAGGACGAGCAGTACTTC
CASSPRTEDEQYF
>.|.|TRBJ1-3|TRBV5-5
TGTGCCAGCGCCTTATCAGGGAATTCTGGAAACACCATATATTTT
CASALSGNSGNTIYF
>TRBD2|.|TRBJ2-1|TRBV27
TGTGCCAGCACCCGCGGGACTAGCGGGAATGAGCAGTTCTTC
CASTRGTSGNEQFF
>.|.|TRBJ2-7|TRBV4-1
TGCGCCAGCAGCCCTGTTGACGGGGACTACGAGCAGTACTTC
CASSPVDGDYEQYF
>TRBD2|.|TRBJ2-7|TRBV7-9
TGTGCCAGCAGCCCCAACTCTCTAGCGGGGGGGATCAACGAGCAGTACTTC
CASSPNSLAGGINEQYF
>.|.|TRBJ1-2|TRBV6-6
TGTGCCAGCAGTTACTCGAGGGCAGGGGTGAATGTGGGCTACACCTTC
CASSYSRAGVNVGYTF
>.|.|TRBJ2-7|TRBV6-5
TGTGCCAGCAGTCCTACGGGCATGGGCTACGAGCAGTACTTC
CASSPTGMGYEQYF
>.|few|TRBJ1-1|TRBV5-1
TGCGCCAGCAGCCCTGGACAGCAGAACACTGAAGCTTTCTTT
CASSPGQQNTEAFF
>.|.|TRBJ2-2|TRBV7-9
TGTGCTTGTGCCGGGACCGGGAGACCCGGGGAGCTGTTTTTT
CACAGTGRPGELFF
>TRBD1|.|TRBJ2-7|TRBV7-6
TGTGCCAGCAGCTTGCGTCCGAGACAGGGGACTTACGAGCAGTACTTC
CASSLRPRQGTYEQYF
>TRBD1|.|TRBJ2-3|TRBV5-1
TGCGCCAGCATCGGACAGGGAAGCCAAGATACGCAGTATTTT
CASIGQGSQDTQYF
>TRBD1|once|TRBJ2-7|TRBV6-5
TGTGCCAGCAGTTATATGCAGGGGGCCTACGAGCAGTACTTC
CASSYMQGAYEQYF
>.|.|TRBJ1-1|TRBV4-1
TGCGCCAGCAGCCAAGACGAGGGGTCGTACACTGAAGCTTTCTTT
CASSQDEGSYTEAFF
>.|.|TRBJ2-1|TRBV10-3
TGTGCCATCAGTGAGAAATACATAAATGAGCAGTTCTTC
CAISEKYINEQFF
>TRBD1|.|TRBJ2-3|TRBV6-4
TGTGCCAGCAGCCCGGGACAGGGGAGCACAGATACGCAGTATTTT
CASSPGQGSTDTQYF
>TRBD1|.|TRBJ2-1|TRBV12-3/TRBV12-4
TGTGCCAGCAGCCTACTAGGACAGGATGAGCAGTTCTTC
CASSLLGQDEQFF
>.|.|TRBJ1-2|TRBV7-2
TGTGCCAGCAGCTTTGGACGGCTGAAGGATGGCTACACCTTC
CASSFGRLKDGYTF
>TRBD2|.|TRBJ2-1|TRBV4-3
TGCGCCAGCAGCCACGCGTGGGGGGGGGATAATGAGCAGTTCTTC
CASSHAWGGDNEQFF
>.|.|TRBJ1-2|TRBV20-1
TGCAGTGCTCCGACCTACAGGAACCCCTATGGCTACACCTTC
CSAPTYRNPYGYTF
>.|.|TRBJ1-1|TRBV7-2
TGTGCCAGCAGCTTATTGGGACCCAACACTGAAGCTTTCTTT
CASSLLGPNTEAFF